The clone carrying this T cell receptor (beta chain) has at least ten counts. Its antigen is still unknown. Germline CDR1 WNHNN, CDR2 SYGVQD (reference sequence). The CDR3 sequence is 13 residues long. Trimming took off 6 bases at V and 1 base at J, with 6 bases between the two ends. The data originate from a study of neurological immune-mediated disorders. Whole-study findings and limits: The phylogenetic placement of 18 of 34 multiple sclerosis patients' repertoires in one related-CDR3 cluster constitutes a possible signature. The multiple sclerosis repertoire cluster was associated with no clinical or MRI feature.

The cDNA was generated through 5'RACE incorporating 10-nucleotide random UMIs. Sequencing runs each generated in excess of 200 million TCR-beta sequences derived from 15-18 subjects. Via MiXCR, TCRdb re-called the 5' RACE reads, giving one row per CDR3 protein. The table lists tens of thousands of distinct CDR3 sequences, roughly 3.3% of them singletons. This sequence originates from a woman aged 45-65 years with multiple sclerosis. The sequenced sample consisted of PBMCs. The genes are TRBV10-1 and TRBJ2-2, with no clear D. The CDR3 DNA reads TGCGCCAGCAGGGACGGGAACACCGGGGAGCTGTTTTTT. This gives the protein CASRDGNTGELFF.